This entry lists 26 T cell receptor beta chains sequenced from one sample in a study of T cell responses to AZD1222 COVID-19 vaccine. The repertoire was sequenced with immunoSEQ multiplex PCR; TCRdb's copy has only in-frame clones and lacks some. The sample gives under 95,000 clones, 90% of which show up once; around 2.8% is in the top ten. This specimen consisted of peripheral blood, obtained on day 0 of AZD1222 vaccination. Receptors were obtained from an adult in good health.

The CDR3 bases are TGTGCCAGCAGCTTACGGACATCGAACACTGAAGCTTTCTTT. The encoded protein is CASSLRTSNTEAFF. This chain uses TRBV5-4 with TRBJ1-1; tentative D call: TRBD1 (5 bases). Trimming left V 2 bases short and J 1 base short, with 9 bases between. Per the germline V gene, CDR1 is SGHNT and CDR2 is YYREEE (reference sequence). The CDR3 is 14 residues long.

This rearrangement joins TRBV3-1 (or the pseudogene TRBV3-2) to TRBJ2-7, with TRBD1 matching over 8 bases. With 6 bases clipped from V and 4 bases from J, the junction kept 11 bases outside the gene matches. The germline V gene has CDR1 LGHDT and CDR2 YNNKEL (reference sequence). CDR3 length equals 15 residues. CDR3 DNA sequence: TGTGCCAGCAGTCCCAGCGGACAGGGTAGGTACGAGCAGTACTTC. Its translation: CASSPSGQGRYEQYF.

V is TRBV6-5 and J is TRBJ2-7, with TRBD2 as a possible D gene (7 bases). Germline CDR1 and CDR2: MNHEY and SVGAGI. The CDR3 is 14 residues long. V was clipped by 6 bases and J by 6 bases, with 18 bases between them. CDR3 in amino acids: CASSLVTGGREQYF. In DNA, the CDR3 is TGTGCCAGCAGCCTCGTTACGGGGGGCCGCGAGCAGTACTTC.

The CDR3 DNA reads as TGTGCCAGCAGCTATCGACAGGTCGGCTACGAGCAGTACTTC. As protein: CASSYRQVGYEQYF. The chain employs TRBV6-5 and TRBJ2-7, with D maybe TRBD1 (6 bases). Per the germline V gene, CDR1 is MNHEY and CDR2 is SVGAGI. V lost 6 bases and J 3 bases, leaving 15 bases between the germline ends. The CDR3 totals 14 residues.

The V and J genes are TRBV7-8 and TRBJ2-3; tentative D call: TRBD1 (6 bases). V was pared by 5 bases and J by 1 base, with 7 bases between. The CDR3 is made up of 13 amino acids. Germline CDR1 reads SGHVS; CDR2 reads FQNEAQ. The CDR3 protein is CASSGGRTDTQYF. Written as DNA, the CDR3 is TGTGCCAGCAGCGGGGGCCGCACAGATACGCAGTATTTT.

The chain couples TRBV10-3 to TRBJ2-7; TRBD1 or TRBD2 may be the D gene (5 bases each). V lost 4 bases and J lost 0, with 16 bases in between. The CDR3 length is 16 residues. Germline-derived CDR1 and CDR2 are ENHRY and SYGVKD. CDR3 region: CAISAGTTGGSYEQYF. CDR3 bases: TGTGCCATCAGTGCAGGGACGACTGGTGGCTCCTACGAGCAGTACTTC.

This clone was seen more than once but under ten times. The chain employs TRBV18 and TRBJ2-1; 7 bases are shared with TRBD1. The CDR3 is made up of 16 amino acids. The junction had 13 bases not matched to a gene; V was cut back by 4 bases and J by 7 bases. Germline V CDR1 and CDR2: KGHSH, LQKENI. The CDR3 protein is CASSLLAGTVYNEQFF. CDR3 in DNA: TGTGCCAGCTCACTTCTAGCCGGGACAGTTTATAATGAGCAGTTCTTC.

The chain employs TRBV3-1 (or the pseudogene TRBV3-2) and TRBJ2-4; D perhaps matches TRBD1 (7 bases). The CDR3 is 13 residues long. In germline, CDR1 is LGHDT, CDR2 YNNKEL (reference sequence). Trimming left V 1 base short and J 8 bases short, with 9 bases between. The CDR3 reads CASSQVRGDIQYF. CDR3 in DNA: TGTGCCAGCAGCCAAGTCAGGGGGGACATTCAGTACTTC.

The V gene is TRBV7-2, the J gene TRBJ1-2; 7 nucleotides agree with TRBD1. Germline lookup yields CDR1 SGHTA and CDR2 FQGNSA. With V trimmed by 1 base and J by 7 bases, 12 bases remained unmatched. This CDR3 is 16 amino acids long. CDR3 sequence reads: CASSLGAFQGGSGYTF. Written as DNA, the CDR3 is TGTGCCAGCAGCTTAGGGGCGTTTCAGGGGGGCTCTGGCTACACCTTC.

This clone came up once. This chain uses TRBV5-6 with TRBJ2-4, with D possibly matching TRBD1 (6 bases). Per the germline V gene, CDR1 is SGHDT and CDR2 is YYEEEE. V was cut by 2 bases and J by 1 base, with 7 bases left in between. This CDR3 has 14 amino acids. The CDR3 reads CASSFGQAKNIQYF. The CDR3, as DNA: TGTGCCAGCAGCTTCGGACAGGCCAAAAACATTCAGTACTTC. The whole variable domain, remainder taken from reference TRBV5-6 and TRBJ2-4, is DAGVTQSPTHLIKTRGQQVTLRCSPKSGHDTVSWYQQALGQGPQFIFQYYEEEERQRGNFPDRFSGHQFPNYSSELNVNALLLGDSALYLCASSFGQAKNIQYFGAGTRLSVL.

The chain joins TRBV19 to TRBJ1-1; D may be TRBD1 (6 bases). V dropped 6 bases and J dropped 3 bases, with 32 bases sitting between them. The germline gives CDR1 LNHDA, CDR2 SQIVND (reference sequence). The CDR3 is made up of 20 amino acids. Here the CDR3 reads CASSAASVYIRGPVDTEAFF. The CDR3 coding sequence is TGTGCCAGTAGCGCCGCGTCAGTATATATTCGGGGGCCGGTGGACACTGAAGCTTTCTTT. The variable domain in full, completed from reference TRBV19 and TRBJ1-1, reads DGGITQSPKYLFRKEGQNVTLSCEQNLNHDAMYWYRQDPGQGLRLIYYSQIVNDFQKGDIAEGYSVSREKKESFPLTVTSAQKNPTAFYLCASSAASVYIRGPVDTEAFFGQGTRLTVV.

The chain is built from TRBV12-3 or TRBV12-4 and TRBJ1-1; possible D gene TRBD1, 6 bases. The CDR3 loop spans 13 amino acids. Trimming left V 1 base short and J 8 bases short, with 11 bases between. The CDR3 protein is CASSLVMDSEAFF. As DNA, the CDR3 is TGTGCCAGCAGTTTAGTGATGGACAGCGAAGCTTTCTTT.

The J gene is TRBJ2-7, the V gene TRBV20-1; 10 bases are a match to TRBD2. The V gene end was trimmed by 3 bases and the J gene end by 0 bases; junction bases not matched to a gene: 5. The CDR3 has 15 amino acids. Looked up from germline, CDR1 is DFQATT and CDR2 is SNEGSKA (reference sequence). The DNA of the CDR3 is TGCAGTGCTAGTGAAACTAGCGGGGCCTCCTACGAGCAGTACTTC. Translating gives CSASETSGASYEQYF.

The chain employs TRBV5-1 and TRBJ1-2; 7 bases align to TRBD1. There are 14 residues in the CDR3. Germline trimming cut 5 bases from V and 5 bases from J; bases unmatched to any gene: 9. The germline V gene has CDR1 SGHRS and CDR2 YFSETQ. The CDR3 spells CASRPGTELYGYTF. CDR3 bases: TGCGCCAGCAGGCCAGGGACAGAACTTTATGGCTACACCTTC.

J is TRBJ2-7 and V is TRBV7-6, with a tentative D call TRBD2 (6 bases). CDR3 length: 15 amino acids. The V end lost 1 base, the J end lost 3 bases, and 13 bases lay between the germline ends. CDR1 SGHVS and CDR2 FNYEAQ come from the germline V gene. This chain's CDR3 is CASSLEWGVGYEQYF. CDR3 bases: TGTGCCAGCAGCTTAGAGTGGGGGGTTGGCTACGAGCAGTACTTC.

This chain uses TRBV29-1 with TRBJ1-5; D remains unclear. The CDR3 extends over 13 amino acids. CDR1 and CDR2 from the germline V gene are SQVTM and ANQGSEA. The germline V and J ends were trimmed by 6 bases and 0 bases, with 9 bases remaining between them. This CDR3 reads CSVLGDSNQPQHF. Here the CDR3 DNA reads TGCAGCGTCCTCGGAGATAGCAATCAGCCCCAGCATTTT.

This clone has only a few counts. In DNA, the CDR3 is TGTGCCATCAGTGCCCAAGCGGTCGACCATACGCAGTATTTT. This translates into CAISAQAVDHTQYF. The V and J genes are TRBV10-3 and TRBJ2-3; a possible D gene is TRBD2 (5 bases). V was trimmed by 4 bases and J by 7 bases, leaving 15 bases between them. Germline V gives CDR1 ENHRY, CDR2 SYGVKD. This CDR3 comprises 14 residues.

The chain couples TRBV6-6 to TRBJ2-2; 7 bases match TRBD1. This CDR3 is 15 amino acids long. Germline V gene lookup returns CDR1 MNHNY and CDR2 SVGAGI (reference sequence). The V gene end was trimmed by 5 bases and the J gene end by 8 bases; junction bases not matched to a gene: 11. The CDR3 coding sequence is TGTGCCAGCAGTCCATTACAGGGGCCAAAAGGGGAGCTGTTTTTT. Translated, it gives CASSPLQGPKGELFF.

The V gene is TRBV19, the J gene TRBJ2-3; 11 nucleotides match TRBD2. Germline CDR1 reads LNHDA; CDR2 reads SQIVND (reference sequence). Unmatched junction bases numbered 6, after V lost 6 bases and J lost 1 base. This CDR3 region has 16 residues. The CDR3 region is CASSPATSGGTDTQYF. The CDR3 nucleotides read TGTGCCAGTAGCCCGGCGACTAGCGGGGGCACAGATACGCAGTATTTT.

The V and J genes are TRBV5-1 and TRBJ2-7, with D possibly TRBD1 on 6 matching bases. The CDR3 runs 13 residues. V was cut by 4 bases and J by 4 bases, with 12 bases left in between. The germline V gene has CDR1 SGHRS and CDR2 YFSETQ. CDR3 sequence reads: CASSSTQGYEQYF. The CDR3 nucleotides are TGCGCCAGCAGCAGCACACAGGGTTACGAGCAGTACTTC.

The chain is built from TRBV21-1 and TRBJ1-1; TRBD1 reflects the table's D call only, with no check against the DNA. TRBV21-1 corresponds to a pseudogene. The CDR3 covers 17 residues. In DNA form, the CDR3 reads TGTGCCAGGACCCGAGTACAGGGGCCTTTTGGGAACACTGAAGCTTTCTTT. Translation: CARTRVQGPFGNTEAFF.

The CDR3 protein is CASGRGLAGGTGELFF. The CDR3 DNA reads as TGCGCCAGCGGCCGGGGACTAGCGGGGGGAACCGGGGAGCTGTTTTTT. The genes are TRBV5-1 and TRBJ2-2; 15 bases are shared with TRBD2. Germline CDR1 reads SGHRS; CDR2 reads YFSETQ. V lost 7 bases and J lost 5; bases outside the gene matches: 6. The CDR3 length is 16 residues.

The chain carries TRBV5-6 and TRBJ2-3; D remains unclear. V lost 0 bases, J lost 3 bases, and 5 bases lay in between. The CDR3 runs to 13 residues. In germline, CDR1 is SGHDT, CDR2 YYEEEE. CDR3: CASSLDPTDTQYF. Written as DNA, the CDR3 is TGTGCCAGCAGCTTGGACCCGACAGATACGCAGTATTTT.

The CDR3, as DNA: TGTGCCAGCAGTGAAGTATGGGACCGAACCAACTATGGCTACACCTTC. Translation gives CASSEVWDRTNYGYTF. The chain combines TRBV6-1 with TRBJ1-2, with D perhaps TRBD1 (5 bases). From germline, CDR1 is MNHNS and CDR2 SASEGT. The length of the CDR3 is 16 residues. V lost 1 base and J 2 bases, leaving 14 bases between the germline ends.

The J gene is TRBJ2-7, the V gene TRBV3-1 (or the pseudogene TRBV3-2); the match to TRBD2 covers 7 bases. The ends lost 0 bases at V and 0 bases at J; junction bases unmatched: 5. CDR3 length equals 16 residues. Germline V gene sequence: CDR1 LGHDT, CDR2 YNNKEL (reference sequence). In DNA form, the CDR3 reads TGTGCCAGCAGCCAAGATACCGGGGGGACCTCCTACGAGCAGTACTTC. This codes for CASSQDTGGTSYEQYF.

This sequence joins TRBV27 and TRBJ2-7; 11 bases map to TRBD2. The CDR3 sequence is 16 residues long. Trimming cost V 5 bases and J 2 bases; bases outside gene matches: 8. Germline V CDR1 and CDR2: MNHEY, SMNVEV (reference sequence). CDR3 sequence reads: CASSLNRLAGTYEQYF. The CDR3 DNA reads TGTGCCAGCAGTCTTAATCGACTAGCGGGGACCTACGAGCAGTACTTC.